A single sample gave rise to the 30 T cell receptor beta chains below, sequenced in a study of blood T cell repertoires in COVID-19. Method: immunoSEQ multiplex PCR; TCRdb's copy keeps in-frame clones and lacks some. The table lists 220,000 or so clones, around 84% of them singletons. The sequencing input was peripheral blood. The source is a man aged 50-59 years who had recovered from COVID-19.

This chain links TRBV6-5 with TRBJ1-2; D is unresolved. CDR1 and CDR2 (germline): MNHEY, SVGAGI. The CDR3 covers 15 residues. Trimming took off 0 bases at V and 4 bases at J, with 12 bases between the two ends. The DNA of the CDR3 is TGTGCCAGCAGTTACTCTTATACCGGAGTCTATGGCTACACCTTC. Protein sequence: CASSYSYTGVYGYTF.

This chain connects TRBV18 to TRBJ2-1, with 11 bases lining up with TRBD2. CDR3 size: 17 residues. CDR1 and CDR2 from the germline V gene are KGHSH and LQKENI. V gave up 3 bases and J gave up 2 bases; unmatched junction bases: 6. CDR3 residues: CASSPPGTSGPYNEQFF. The CDR3 DNA is TGTGCCAGCTCACCTCCCGGGACTAGCGGTCCCTACAATGAGCAGTTCTTC.

The chain links TRBV5-1 to TRBJ2-5; perhaps TRBD2 as D (5 bases). The germline V and J ends were trimmed by 6 bases and 7 bases, with 22 bases remaining between them. The germline CDR1 and CDR2 sequences are SGHRS and YFSETQ. CDR3 length: 15 residues. The CDR3 protein is CASTSSTQGSGTQYF. The CDR3 DNA follows: TGCGCCAGCACTAGCTCTACCCAAGGGAGTGGGACCCAGTACTTC.

This clone has just one count. The V and J genes are TRBV14 and TRBJ2-7; D possibly corresponds to TRBD1 (5 bases). V gave up 1 base and J gave up 3 bases, with 7 bases separating them. This CDR3 is 13 amino acids long. CDR1 and CDR2 (germline): SGHDN, FVKESK. The CDR3 bases are TGTGCCAGCAGCCAAGTGACAGACTACGAGCAGTACTTC. It is translated as CASSQVTDYEQYF.

The gene calls are TRBV10-2 and TRBJ1-4; TRBD1 matches at 12 bases. Germline trimming cut 6 bases from V and 2 bases from J; bases unmatched to any gene: 7. The CDR3 extends over 17 amino acids. Germline CDR1 is WSHSY and CDR2 is SAAADI. The CDR3 DNA reads TGCGCCAGCAGAACCGGGACAGGGGGCCGGACTAATGAAAAACTGTTTTTT. Encoded protein: CASRTGTGGRTNEKLFF.

The J gene is TRBJ2-3, the V gene TRBV28, with D perhaps matching TRBD2 (6 bases). CDR1 MDHEN and CDR2 SYDVKM come from the germline V gene. V was shortened by 5 bases and J by 4 bases, with 19 bases between the two germline ends. The CDR3 consists of 16 residues. CDR3 DNA sequence: TGTGCCAGCAGTCCCGCGGGGCGCCTCATCGCAGATACGCAGTATTTT. Translation gives CASSPAGRLIADTQYF.

The genes are TRBV5-6 and TRBJ2-3, with D possibly matching TRBD2 (6 bases). CDR1 and CDR2 (germline): SGHDT, YYEEEE. This CDR3 has 17 amino acids. V was clipped by 4 bases and J by 2 bases, with 20 bases between them. The CDR3 here is CASSGGAFGGPTDTQYF. The DNA of the CDR3 is TGTGCCAGCAGCGGAGGAGCGTTTGGAGGGCCCACAGATACGCAGTATTTT.

This chain connects TRBV19 to TRBJ2-2; possibly TRBD1 for D (6 bases). The V gene's germline CDR1 is LNHDA and CDR2 SQIVND (reference sequence). V lost 6 bases, J lost 5 bases, and 19 bases lay in between. This CDR3 is 16 amino acids long. The CDR3 nucleotides are TGTGCCAGTAGCACCGGGACAATCCGTGTAACCGGGGAGCTGTTTTTT. Encoded protein: CASSTGTIRVTGELFF.

The V gene is TRBV7-2, the J gene TRBJ2-7; D is possibly TRBD1 (5 bases). Trimming took 6 bases from V and 1 from J, leaving 13 bases between them. The germline gives CDR1 SGHTA, CDR2 FQGNSA. CDR3 length equals 14 residues. CDR3 bases: TGTGCCAGCAGTTTTGACAGAGCGTCCTACGAGCAGTACTTC. Its protein product is CASSFDRASYEQYF.

V gene TRBV5-8 combines with J gene TRBJ1-2; possible D gene TRBD1, 5 bases. The germline V and J ends were trimmed by 4 bases and 3 bases, with 13 bases remaining between them. The CDR3 has 14 amino acids. Germline CDR1 SGHTS, CDR2 YDEGEE. CDR3 sequence (DNA): TGTGCCAGCAGCCCAGTGACAGATTACTATGGCTACACCTTC. It codes for CASSPVTDYYGYTF.

This clone appeared once. Germline is not matched at one junction end, which may reflect a read error. This chain uses TRBV28 with TRBJ2-7; 9 bases fit TRBD2. Germline CDR1 is MDHEN and CDR2 is SYDVKM. CDR3 length: 14 amino acids. This CDR3 is CASSATVSGRRPSF. The CDR3 DNA reads TGTGCCAGCAGTGCGACCGTCAGCGGGAGGCGCCCCTCATTT. Supplemented by reference TRBV28 and TRBJ2-7, the full variable domain reads DVKVTQSSRYLVKRTGEKVFLECVQDMDHENMFWYRQDPGLGLRLIYFSYDVKMKEKGDIPEGYSVSREKKERFSLILESASTNQTSMYLCASSATVSGRRPSFGPGTRLTVT.

This chain connects TRBV28 to TRBJ1-1; maybe TRBD1 (6 bases). Trimming shortened V by 5 bases and J by 3 bases, and 10 bases separated the two germline ends. The CDR3 spans 13 residues. Germline V gene data show CDR1 as MDHEN and CDR2 as SYDVKM. The chain's CDR3 is CASSAQGYTEAFF. CDR3 nucleotide sequence: TGTGCCAGCAGTGCCCAGGGGTACACTGAAGCTTTCTTT.

The gene calls are TRBV28 and TRBJ1-3, with TRBD1 matching 8 bases. V lost 3 bases, J lost 4 bases, and 8 bases stayed unmatched. Per germline, CDR1 MDHEN and CDR2 SYDVKM. The CDR3 is 16 amino acids. The CDR3 is CASSLDRALWGNTIYF. In DNA form, the CDR3 reads TGTGCCAGCAGTTTGGACAGGGCTCTTTGGGGAAACACCATATATTTT.

J is TRBJ1-2 and V is TRBV28; 8 positions agree with TRBD1. J lost 8 bases, V lost 1 base, and 3 bases had no gene match. The CDR3 sequence is 13 residues long. Germline V gene lookup returns CDR1 MDHEN and CDR2 SYDVKM. The DNA for the CDR3 is TGTGCCAGCAGTTTATTCAGGGGGCAAGGCTACACCTTC. Translated: CASSLFRGQGYTF.

The chain combines TRBV19 with TRBJ2-7; TRBD1 agrees at 9 bases. Germline CDR1 and CDR2: LNHDA and SQIVND (reference sequence). V was pared by 7 bases and J by 3 bases, with 10 bases of the junction left unmatched. The length of the CDR3 is 15 residues. The CDR3 nucleotides read TGTGCCAGTAACAAACCGGGACAGGGTGTCTACGAGCAGTACTTC. This sequence encodes CASNKPGQGVYEQYF. The full variable domain, rest sourced from reference TRBV19 and TRBJ2-7, is DGGITQSPKYLFRKEGQNVTLSCEQNLNHDAMYWYRQDPGQGLRLIYYSQIVNDFQKGDIAEGYSVSREKKESFPLTVTSAQKNPTAFYLCASNKPGQGVYEQYFGPGTRLTVT.

The CDR3 DNA follows: TGCGCCAGCAGCCAAGATCTTGAGGCTAGCGGGAGACACGAGCAGTACTTC. It yields the protein CASSQDLEASGRHEQYF. V gene TRBV4-1 combines with J gene TRBJ2-7; 10 nucleotides match TRBD2. V shed 0 bases, J shed 5 bases, and the junction held 10 bases outside the gene matches. The CDR3 consists of 17 residues. Germline V gene sequence: CDR1 MGHRA, CDR2 YSYEKL.

This clone was detected only once. The gene calls are TRBV19 and TRBJ2-6, with D possibly matching TRBD1 (6 bases). Germline V lookup: CDR1 LNHDA, CDR2 SQIVND (reference sequence). The CDR3 is 15 amino acids. The germline V and J ends were trimmed by 4 bases and 1 base, with 8 bases remaining between them. The CDR3 protein is CASSTQGSGANVLTF. The CDR3 bases are TGTGCCAGTAGTACACAGGGTTCTGGGGCCAACGTCCTGACTTTC.

The V and J genes are TRBV5-5 and TRBJ2-3; 9 positions match TRBD1. The germline V gene has CDR1 SGHKS and CDR2 YYEKEE (reference sequence). The V segment lost 6 bases and the J segment 5 bases; nucleotides outside the gene matches: 10. The CDR3 runs 15 residues. DNA of the CDR3: TGTGCCAGCAACCCCGGGACAGGGTACAGAGATACGCAGTATTTT. It specifies CASNPGTGYRDTQYF.

This chain uses TRBV7-2 with TRBJ2-1; TRBD2 aligns across 11 bases. The germline V gene encodes CDR1 SGHTA and CDR2 FQGNSA. J was trimmed by 6 bases and V by 3 bases; bases with no gene match: 7. CDR3 size: 16 residues. Written as DNA, the CDR3 is TGTGCCAGCAGCTTTCTAGCGGGAGGTGAGTTCAATGAGCAGTTCTTC. Translation: CASSFLAGGEFNEQFF.

This sequence joins TRBV28 and TRBJ2-7, with D perhaps matching TRBD1 (6 bases). There are 15 residues in the CDR3. Per germline, CDR1 MDHEN and CDR2 SYDVKM. Trimming removed 3 bases from V and 2 bases from J, with 14 bases in between. The CDR3 nucleotides read TGTGCCAGCAGTTTTACAGGGAAAGGGGCCTACGAGCAGTACTTC. This codes for CASSFTGKGAYEQYF.

J is TRBJ1-2 and V is TRBV25-1, with 9 positions matching TRBD1. Per germline, CDR1 MGHDK and CDR2 SYGVNS. The trim removed 4 bases at V and 5 bases at J, leaving 2 bases unmatched. The CDR3 spans 13 residues. CDR3 in DNA: TGTGCCAGCAGTGCCGGGACAGGGTATGGCTACACCTTC. This gives the protein CASSAGTGYGYTF.

This clone has more than one count but fewer than ten. The chain recombines TRBV5-1 with TRBJ1-6; D is perhaps TRBD1 (6 bases). V shed 0 bases and J shed 7 bases, with 11 bases lying between them. Germline V gene sequence: CDR1 SGHRS, CDR2 YFSETQ. The CDR3 runs 15 residues. The CDR3 protein is CASSLGYRENSPLHF. CDR3 sequence (DNA): TGCGCCAGCAGCTTGGGCTACAGGGAGAATTCACCCCTCCACTTT. The full variable domain, rest sourced from reference TRBV5-1 and TRBJ1-6, is KAGVTQTPRYLIKTRGQQVTLSCSPISGHRSVSWYQQTPGQGLQFLFEYFSETQRNKGNFPGRFSGRQFSNSRSEMNVSTLELGDSALYLCASSLGYRENSPLHFGNGTRLTVT.

V usage is TRBV4-2 and J usage is TRBJ2-2, with TRBD2 identical over 8 bases. Trimming at V came to 0 bases and at J to 1 base, leaving 1 base not matched to a gene. The CDR3 runs 16 residues. CDR1 LGHNA and CDR2 YNFKEQ come from the germline V gene. The DNA for the CDR3 is TGTGCCAGCAGCCAAGAAACTAGCGGGAACACCGGGGAGCTGTTTTTT. Translated, it gives CASSQETSGNTGELFF.

This rearrangement joins TRBV28 to TRBJ2-1, with a possible D match to TRBD2 (6 bases). CDR3 length: 15 amino acids. Germline V lookup: CDR1 MDHEN, CDR2 SYDVKM. Deletions cut 5 bases from V and 8 bases from J, with 19 bases between. The CDR3 is CASSVSGGLIDEQFF. CDR3 coding DNA: TGTGCCAGCAGTGTCTCCGGGGGATTGATCGATGAGCAGTTCTTC.

This chain connects TRBV25-1 to TRBJ2-5; the D gene is possibly TRBD2 (5 bases). V shed 3 bases and J shed 2 bases, with 10 bases lying between them. CDR1 is MGHDK and CDR2 is SYGVNS in the germline V gene. The CDR3 spans 14 residues. The CDR3 loop reads CASSDFREQETQYF. The CDR3 nucleotides read TGTGCCAGCAGTGATTTTAGGGAGCAAGAGACCCAGTACTTC.

This chain links TRBV18 with TRBJ1-4; D ambiguous. Looked up from germline, CDR1 is KGHSH and CDR2 is LQKENI. V was pared by 5 bases and J by 8 bases, with 12 bases between. This CDR3 has 13 amino acids. The CDR3 sequence: CASSRRSEEKLFF. CDR3 nucleotide sequence: TGTGCCAGCTCAAGGAGGTCGGAGGAAAAACTGTTTTTT.

The J gene is TRBJ2-1, the V gene TRBV30, with D tentatively TRBD2 (6 bases). Germline-derived CDR1 and CDR2 are GTSNPN and SVGIG (reference sequence). This CDR3 spans 13 amino acids. V was clipped by 4 bases and J by 10 bases, with 17 bases between them. The CDR3 sequence is CAWNKRRVGEQFF. CDR3 DNA: TGTGCCTGGAACAAAAGGAGGGTCGGAGAGCAGTTCTTC.

V gene TRBV2 combines with J gene TRBJ2-2; tentative D call: TRBD1 (6 bases). Germline-derived CDR1 and CDR2 are SNHLY and FYNNEI. This CDR3 region has 14 residues. Trimming left V 8 bases short and J 5 bases short, with 15 bases between. CDR3 nucleotide sequence: TGTGCCAGCCTCCGATACACAGGGACCGGGGAGCTGTTTTTT. It specifies CASLRYTGTGELFF.

The chain carries TRBV7-2 and TRBJ2-1; 9 nucleotides match TRBD2. Germline lookup yields CDR1 SGHTA and CDR2 FQGNSA. J gave up 7 bases and V 3 bases, and 13 bases lay outside the gene matches. The length of the CDR3 is 17 residues. The CDR3 reads CASSFWLAGKVGNEQFF. In DNA form, the CDR3 reads TGTGCCAGCAGCTTTTGGCTAGCGGGAAAAGTGGGGAATGAGCAGTTCTTC.

This chain uses TRBV19 with TRBJ2-1; D not certain. The CDR3 is 12 residues long. Deletions cut 2 bases from V and 12 bases from J, with 11 bases between. CDR1 is LNHDA and CDR2 is SQIVND in the germline V gene (reference sequence). The CDR3 is CASSISVTAQFF. CDR3 DNA sequence: TGTGCCAGTAGTATATCCGTAACAGCGCAGTTCTTC.